This paragraph reports one TCR beta chain. The CDR3 is made up of 15 amino acids. Trimming pared 0 bases from V and 4 bases from J, leaving 12 bases between. The germline gives CDR1 SGHRS, CDR2 YFSETQ. The data stem from a study of blood T cell repertoires in COVID-19. The authors' processing: Amplifying reference gene primers gave estimates of nucleated cell counts. Profiled with immunoSEQ multiplex PCR; TCRdb holds only in-frame clones, not every one. V, J and clone size are those of that table, while D and trimming were read from the DNA. Of 53,000 or so clones listed, roughly 90% are singletons. The sample was peripheral blood. This sequence joins TRBV5-1 and TRBJ2-3; D is possibly TRBD2 (6 bases). The receptor comes from an elderly man with acute or convalescent COVID-19. The DNA for the CDR3 is TGCGCCAGCAGCTTGGCGGGGGATCTATCAGATACGCAGTATTTT. It translates to CASSLAGDLSDTQYF.